Each of the 20 T cell receptor beta chains below was sequenced from the same sample in a study of blood T cell repertoires in COVID-19. Some clones are missing from TCRdb's copy, which holds only in-frame ones; the method was immunoSEQ multiplex PCR. The sample has hundreds of thousands of clones; 86% are singletons. The specimen was peripheral blood. The receptor source for this set is a woman younger than 45 who had recovered from COVID-19.

V usage is TRBV7-9 and J usage is TRBJ2-7, with D maybe TRBD1 (6 bases). Germline V lookup: CDR1 SEHNR, CDR2 FQNEAQ (reference sequence). V was pared by 6 bases and J by 6 bases, with 18 bases between. This CDR3 contains 14 residues. The CDR3 loop reads CASSHTGSGPEQYF. In DNA form, the CDR3 reads TGTGCCAGCAGTCATACAGGGTCGGGACCCGAGCAGTACTTC.

The chain employs TRBV5-1 and TRBJ2-1; 8 nucleotides line up with TRBD2. Per the germline V gene, CDR1 is SGHRS and CDR2 is YFSETQ. With 5 bases clipped from V and 15 bases from J, the junction kept 19 bases outside the gene matches. CDR3 length: 15 amino acids. CDR3 amino acids: CASRQRSGSHSLAFF. In DNA, the CDR3 is TGCGCCAGCAGGCAGAGGAGCGGGAGTCACTCTTTAGCGTTCTTC.

The chain uses TRBV3-1 (or the pseudogene TRBV3-2) and TRBJ2-5, with TRBD2 as a possible D gene (6 bases). The germline V and J ends were trimmed by 3 bases and 1 base, with 12 bases remaining between them. Germline V lookup: CDR1 LGHDT, CDR2 YNNKEL (reference sequence). The CDR3 is 15 residues long. The DNA for the CDR3 is TGTGCCAGCAGCCACTTCCTAGCGATCCAAGAGACCCAGTACTTC. Protein: CASSHFLAIQETQYF.

The CDR3 nucleotides read TGTGCCATCAGTGCATTAAGCGGGAGAGGGACAGATACGCAGTATTTT. Protein: CAISALSGRGTDTQYF. The V and J genes are TRBV10-3 and TRBJ2-3; TRBD2 aligns across 8 bases. The germline CDR1 and CDR2 sequences are ENHRY and SYGVKD. The CDR3 loop spans 16 amino acids. V was pared by 4 bases and J by 3 bases, with 9 bases of the junction left unmatched.

The chain has TRBV7-9 and TRBJ2-5; 7 nucleotides agree with TRBD1. This CDR3 has 13 amino acids. Per the germline V gene, CDR1 is SEHNR and CDR2 is FQNEAQ (reference sequence). The V and J ends lost 1 base and 7 bases, in that order; junction bases with no gene match: 3. As DNA, the CDR3 is TGTGCCAGCAGCTTAGAATACAGGGGGACCCAGTACTTC. Amino acids: CASSLEYRGTQYF.

This chain joins TRBV19 and TRBJ2-7; 8 positions agree with TRBD1. This CDR3 has 15 amino acids. Trimming at V came to 3 bases and at J to 3 bases, leaving 7 bases not matched to a gene. CDR1 is LNHDA, CDR2 SQIVND, per germline (reference sequence). CDR3 DNA sequence: TGTGCCAGTAGTATCGGGACAGGCCTATACTACGAGCAGTACTTC. Amino acid sequence: CASSIGTGLYYEQYF.

The chain carries TRBV30 and TRBJ1-2; 10 bases agree with TRBD1. From germline, CDR1 is GTSNPN and CDR2 SVGIG (reference sequence). This CDR3 has 14 amino acids. V lost 2 bases, J lost 3 bases, and 3 bases stayed unmatched. The CDR3, as DNA: TGTGCCTGGAGTCCCGGGACAGGGGACTATGGCTACACCTTC. It codes for CAWSPGTGDYGYTF. Drawing the rest from reference TRBV30 and TRBJ1-2, the complete variable domain is SQTIHQWPATLVQPVGSPLSLECTVEGTSNPNLYWYRQAAGRGLQLLFYSVGIGQISSEVPQNLSASRPQDRQFILSSKKLLLSDSGFYLCAWSPGTGDYGYTFGSGTRLTVV.

In its sample, this clone was seen a few times. This sequence joins TRBV5-1 and TRBJ1-4; 7 positions match TRBD1. The CDR3 is 13 amino acids. Germline CDR1 SGHRS, CDR2 YFSETQ. The J segment lost 7 bases and the V segment lost 4 bases, leaving 4 bases of the junction unmatched. CDR3 in amino acids: CASSLWDSEKLFF. The CDR3 nucleotides are TGCGCCAGCAGCCTCTGGGACAGTGAAAAACTGTTTTTT.

This chain connects TRBV5-1 to TRBJ2-1; 11 bases are a match to TRBD2. CDR1 is SGHRS and CDR2 is YFSETQ in the germline V gene. With 2 bases clipped from V and 5 bases from J, the junction kept 3 bases outside the gene matches. The CDR3 totals 15 residues. CDR3 nucleotide sequence: TGCGCCAGCAGCTTAGGGACTAGCGGTGACAATGAGCAGTTCTTC. Protein product: CASSLGTSGDNEQFF. The entire variable domain, with the rest obtained from reference TRBV5-1 and TRBJ2-1, is as follows: KAGVTQTPRYLIKTRGQQVTLSCSPISGHRSVSWYQQTPGQGLQFLFEYFSETQRNKGNFPGRFSGRQFSNSRSEMNVSTLELGDSALYLCASSLGTSGDNEQFFGPGTRLTVL.

The rearrangement joins TRBV24-1 to TRBJ2-1, with D unresolved. The CDR3 extends over 12 amino acids. The germline V gene encodes CDR1 KGHDR and CDR2 SFDVKD. Trimming stripped 6 bases from V and 4 bases from J, with 6 bases between. CDR3: CATSPRYNEQFF. The CDR3 region has the DNA TGTGCCACCAGTCCCAGGTACAATGAGCAGTTCTTC.

This chain links TRBV15 with TRBJ1-4; possible D gene TRBD1, 5 bases. The CDR3 has 12 amino acids. The V gene's germline CDR1 is LNHNV and CDR2 YYDKDF (reference sequence). The V end lost 4 bases, the J end lost 14 bases, and 14 bases lay between the germline ends. CDR3 in DNA: TGTGCCACCAGCAACGATGCGGGACGCCTGTTTTTT. Its protein product is CATSNDAGRLFF.

In its sample, this clone was seen many times. The rearrangement joins TRBV7-9 to TRBJ1-2, with a tentative D call TRBD1 (5 bases). The germline gives CDR1 SEHNR, CDR2 FQNEAQ (reference sequence). V shed 4 bases and J shed 8 bases, with 32 bases lying between them. The CDR3 spans 19 residues. This chain's CDR3 is CASSSLPFGGRRGWDGYTF. The CDR3 DNA reads as TGTGCCAGCAGCTCACTGCCATTTGGTGGACGGAGGGGATGGGACGGCTACACCTTC.

This clone was recorded only once. The rearrangement links TRBV7-2 to TRBJ2-2; 7 nucleotides agree with TRBD2. Germline V gene sequence: CDR1 SGHTA, CDR2 FQGNSA. After removal of 5 bases from V and 5 bases from J, the junction contained 8 bases not matched to a gene. The CDR3 runs 15 residues. CDR3 nucleotide sequence: TGTGCCAGCAGCCCTCAAGCGGGAACGACCGGGGAGCTGTTTTTT. It yields the protein CASSPQAGTTGELFF.

The chain is built from TRBV5-1 and TRBJ1-3; D might be TRBD1 (6 bases). V lost 2 bases to trimming and J lost 0 bases, with 12 bases between them. This CDR3 is 16 amino acids long. CDR1 and CDR2 from the germline V gene are SGHRS and YFSETQ. CDR3 DNA: TGCGCCAGCAGCTTAGGGGACAAGAGCTCTGGAAACACCATATATTTT. Translation: CASSLGDKSSGNTIYF.

The chain uses TRBV4-1 and TRBJ1-5, with D possibly matching TRBD1 (5 bases). The germline V gene encodes CDR1 MGHRA and CDR2 YSYEKL. Trimming took off 4 bases at V and 7 bases at J, with 11 bases between the two ends. This CDR3 contains 13 residues. The CDR3 region has the DNA TGCGCCAGCAGCCTAGGGGAGGGACAGCCCCAGCATTTT. The encoded protein is CASSLGEGQPQHF.

This clone came up a few times. The chain links TRBV7-9 to TRBJ1-1, with D unclear. The CDR3 has 15 residues. V was shortened by 3 bases and J by 5 bases, with 16 bases between the two germline ends. The germline V gene has CDR1 SEHNR and CDR2 FQNEAQ (reference sequence). For the CDR3, the DNA is TGTGCCAGCAGCTTGGAGAGGGCCTTTAGGACTGAAGCTTTCTTT. Translation: CASSLERAFRTEAFF.

J is TRBJ1-5 and V is TRBV27; D perhaps matches TRBD1 (5 bases). This CDR3 has 13 amino acids. Germline CDR1 MNHEY, CDR2 SMNVEV (reference sequence). V was shortened by 6 bases and J by 7 bases, with 13 bases between the two germline ends. CDR3 sequence reads: CASSKEGQQPQHF. CDR3 DNA: TGTGCCAGCAGCAAGGAGGGGCAGCAGCCCCAGCATTTT.

The chain recombines TRBV5-6 with TRBJ1-6; 10 nucleotides agree with TRBD1. Germline CDR1 reads SGHDT; CDR2 reads YYEEEE. The CDR3 extends over 16 amino acids. V gave up 4 bases and J gave up 4 bases; unmatched junction bases: 5. The CDR3 nucleotides are TGTGCCAGCAGCCCGACAGGGGGCGGATATAATTCACCCCTCCACTTT. The encoded protein is CASSPTGGGYNSPLHF.

The chain employs TRBV19 and TRBJ1-2, with D maybe TRBD1 (5 bases). This CDR3 spans 11 amino acids. V lost 7 bases and J 8 bases, leaving 11 bases between the germline ends. Germline CDR1 reads LNHDA; CDR2 reads SQIVND (reference sequence). CDR3 in DNA: TGTGCCAGTAAGGGGCCTTGGGGCTACACCTTC. Translation: CASKGPWGYTF. Combining the CDR3 with reference TRBV19 and TRBJ1-2 gives the whole variable domain DGGITQSPKYLFRKEGQNVTLSCEQNLNHDAMYWYRQDPGQGLRLIYYSQIVNDFQKGDIAEGYSVSREKKESFPLTVTSAQKNPTAFYLCASKGPWGYTFGSGTRLTVV.

The chain is built from TRBV6-7 and TRBJ1-5, with D perhaps TRBD1 (6 bases). TRBV6-7 is designated an ORF whose function remains uncertain. The CDR3 consists of 18 residues. V lost 2 bases and J lost 1, with 18 bases in between. In nucleotides, the CDR3 is TGTGCCAGCAGTTACACCTACGACAGGCTCGGAAGCAATCAGCCCCAGCATTTT. It is translated as CASSYTYDRLGSNQPQHF.